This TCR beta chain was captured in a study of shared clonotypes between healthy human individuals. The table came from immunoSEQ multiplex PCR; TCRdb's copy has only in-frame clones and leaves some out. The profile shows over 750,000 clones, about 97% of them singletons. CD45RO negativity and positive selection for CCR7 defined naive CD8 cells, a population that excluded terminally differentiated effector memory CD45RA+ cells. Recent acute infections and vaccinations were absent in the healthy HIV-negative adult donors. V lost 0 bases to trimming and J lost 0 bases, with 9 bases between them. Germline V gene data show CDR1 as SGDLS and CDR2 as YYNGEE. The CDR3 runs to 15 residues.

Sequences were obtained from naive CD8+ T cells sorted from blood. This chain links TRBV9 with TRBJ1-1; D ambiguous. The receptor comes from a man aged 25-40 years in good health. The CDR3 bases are TGTGCCAGCAGCGTAGTTGGGCTTTTGAACACTGAAGCTTTCTTT. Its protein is CASSVVGLLNTEAFF.